The 19 T cell receptor beta chains below all came from one sample that was sequenced in a study of early T cells in non-severe SARS-CoV-2 infection. TCRdb processed the 5' RACE reads anew with MiXCR; each CDR3 protein has one entry. The sample comprises just under 65,000 distinct CDR3 sequences, about an eighth of which are singletons, and 4% to 4.5% rests with the top ten. Material: whole blood. The receptors were gathered from an adult who was a healthcare worker with PCR-confirmed SARS-CoV-2 infection or an uninfected control (not recorded which).

In DNA, the CDR3 is TGTGCCAGCAGTGAGGACGGAGGGGACACAGATACGCAGTATTTT. Residues: CASSEDGGDTDTQYF. The chain is built from TRBV2 and TRBJ2-3, with D perhaps matching TRBD2 (6 bases). V lost 3 bases, J lost 2 bases, and 12 bases lay in between. The CDR3 is 15 amino acids. Germline V gene lookup returns CDR1 SNHLY and CDR2 FYNNEI.

This clonotype came up many times. Germline and junction disagree at one end, which may indicate a read error. The chain couples TRBV25-1 to TRBJ1-3, with D hard to call. In germline, CDR1 is MGHDK, CDR2 SYGVNS. The CDR3 runs to 15 residues. CDR3 amino acids: CACSNPGSSGNTIYF. The CDR3 region has the DNA TGTGCCTGCAGTAACCCGGGGTCCTCTGGAAACACCATATATTTT.

This chain connects TRBV5-1 to TRBJ1-5; no firm D call. V lost 0 bases and J lost 10, with 11 bases in between. This CDR3 spans 13 amino acids. Germline V gene lookup returns CDR1 SGHRS and CDR2 YFSETQ. Here the CDR3 reads CASSLAGVGPQHF. The CDR3 DNA sequence: TGCGCCAGCAGCTTGGCCGGCGTGGGACCCCAGCATTTT.

This clonotype was picked up many times. V and J are TRBV20-1 and TRBJ2-1; tentative D call: TRBD1 (7 bases). The CDR3 runs 15 residues. The V gene's germline CDR1 is DFQATT and CDR2 SNEGSKA (reference sequence). V lost 6 bases to trimming and J lost 1 base, with 16 bases between them. The CDR3 DNA sequence: TGCAGTGCGCGGACAGGAGGGGGTTCCTACAATGAGCAGTTCTTC. Encoded protein: CSARTGGGSYNEQFF.

The V and J genes are TRBV10-2 and TRBJ2-7, with D perhaps matching TRBD2 (5 bases). V lost 4 bases to trimming and J lost 6 bases, with 16 bases between them. The CDR3 is 14 amino acids. CDR1 and CDR2 from the germline V gene are WSHSY and SAAADI. CDR3 amino acids: CASSGMRTLPEQYF. CDR3 bases: TGCGCCAGCAGTGGCATGCGGACTCTCCCCGAGCAGTACTTC.

The J gene is TRBJ2-3, the V gene TRBV4-1, with D maybe TRBD1 (6 bases). V dropped 5 bases and J dropped 5 bases, with 20 bases sitting between them. Germline values: CDR1 MGHRA, CDR2 YSYEKL. The CDR3 loop spans 16 amino acids. The CDR3 DNA reads TGCGCCAGCAGCTACCACGTGGCAGGGGATGGAGATACGCAGTATTTT. Translation gives CASSYHVAGDGDTQYF.

The chain joins TRBV6-5 to TRBJ2-6; D is unclear. V shed 5 bases and J shed 0 bases, with 14 bases lying between them. Germline assignment: CDR1 MNHEY and CDR2 SVGAGI. The CDR3 consists of 17 residues. Here the CDR3 reads CASSRPDRSSGANVLTF. The CDR3 DNA follows: TGTGCCAGCAGTCGTCCGGACCGTAGCTCTGGGGCCAACGTCCTGACTTTC.

This sequence joins TRBV7-6 and TRBJ2-7, with TRBD2 identical over 11 bases. Germline CDR1 reads SGHVS; CDR2 reads FNYEAQ. The CDR3 extends over 14 amino acids. V shed 4 bases and J 4 bases; nucleotides not matched to a gene: 3. The CDR3 nucleotides are TGTGCCAGCAGCTCCGGGACTAGCGGATACGAGCAGTACTTC. It encodes CASSSGTSGYEQYF.

This clonotype was detected a few times. The rearrangement uses TRBV27 and TRBJ2-5; D may be TRBD1 or TRBD2 (5 bases each). The CDR3 is 14 residues long. The ends were cut back, 4 bases at V and 3 bases at J, with 12 bases in the middle. Per the germline V gene, CDR1 is MNHEY and CDR2 is SMNVEV (reference sequence). Here the CDR3 reads CASSSYLGEETQYF. The DNA for the CDR3 is TGTGCCAGCAGTTCCTACCTGGGGGAAGAGACCCAGTACTTC.

The chain uses TRBV7-9 and TRBJ1-6, with a weak D call TRBD1 (6 bases). The germline gives CDR1 SEHNR, CDR2 FQNEAQ (reference sequence). V lost 4 bases, J lost 5 bases, and 9 bases lay in between. This CDR3 has 14 residues. CDR3 sequence (DNA): TGTGCCAGCAGCTCACAGGGTGATAATTCACCCCTCCACTTT. Residues: CASSSQGDNSPLHF. The complete variable domain, with remaining parts taken from reference TRBV7-9 and TRBJ1-6, reads DTGVSQNPRHKITKRGQNVTFRCDPISEHNRLYWYRQTLGQGPEFLTYFQNEAQLEKSRLLSDRFSAERPKGSFSTLEIQRTEQGDSAMYLCASSSQGDNSPLHFGNGTRLTVT.

This chain's CDR3 is CAWNLASNQPQHF. The CDR3 DNA reads TGTGCCTGGAATCTGGCTAGCAATCAGCCCCAGCATTTT. The chain combines TRBV30 with TRBJ1-5; D is uncertain. Looked up from germline, CDR1 is GTSNPN and CDR2 is SVGIG (reference sequence). V was cut by 4 bases and J by 0 bases, with 7 bases left in between. CDR3 size: 13 residues.

This clonotype occurred a few times. The rearrangement uses TRBV5-1 and TRBJ2-1, with 9 bases identical to TRBD2. This CDR3 has 16 residues. Germline trimming cut 0 bases from V and 4 bases from J; bases unmatched to any gene: 5. Germline V lookup: CDR1 SGHRS, CDR2 YFSETQ. CDR3 DNA sequence: TGCGCCAGCAGCTTGGAGCCTAGCGGGGCTTACAATGAGCAGTTCTTC. It is translated as CASSLEPSGAYNEQFF.

This clonotype turned up a few times. The chain has TRBV13 and TRBJ2-7; D not certain. The germline V gene encodes CDR1 PRHDT and CDR2 FYEKMQ (reference sequence). The CDR3 loop spans 14 amino acids. The V gene lost 0 bases and the J gene lost 0 bases, with 6 bases spanning the gap. The CDR3 DNA follows: TGTGCCAGCAGCTTAGGCGGCAACTCCTACGAGCAGTACTTC. Translating gives CASSLGGNSYEQYF.

This clonotype was counted ten times or more. The chain joins TRBV2 to TRBJ2-3; TRBD1 is a possible D gene (5 bases). Trimming shortened V by 5 bases and J by 3 bases, and 6 bases separated the two germline ends. The CDR3 has 12 amino acids. Germline CDR1 and CDR2: SNHLY and FYNNEI. The CDR3 DNA reads TGTGCCAGCAGTCAGGGAACAGATACGCAGTATTTT. It codes for CASSQGTDTQYF. Based on the CDR3 plus reference TRBV2 and TRBJ2-3, the full variable domain is EPEVTQTPSHQVTQMGQEVILRCVPISNHLYFYWYRQILGQKVEFLVSFYNNEISEKSEIFDDQFSVERPDGSNFTLKIRSTKLEDSAMYFCASSQGTDTQYFGPGTRLTVL.

This clonotype was seen repeatedly, ten times or more. The chain links TRBV5-4 to TRBJ1-2; the D is unclear. V dropped 4 bases and J dropped 6 bases, with 19 bases sitting between them. This CDR3 spans 15 amino acids. Per the germline V gene, CDR1 is SGHNT and CDR2 is YYREEE (reference sequence). In DNA form, the CDR3 reads TGTGCCAGCAGCGCCACCTACAGAGCTGGGAATGGCTACACCTTC. As protein: CASSATYRAGNGYTF.

Only a few counts were recorded for this clonotype. V gene TRBV29-1 combines with J gene TRBJ2-3; a weak D match, TRBD2 (6 bases). The CDR3 consists of 13 residues. Germline V gene lookup returns CDR1 SQVTM and CDR2 ANQGSEA. Deletions cut 3 bases from V and 4 bases from J, with 11 bases between. The CDR3 is CSVDGRGSDTQYF. CDR3 nucleotides: TGCAGCGTTGATGGGCGGGGCTCAGATACGCAGTATTTT.

This sequence joins TRBV29-1 and TRBJ1-1; D uncertain. The CDR3 has 12 residues. CDR1 is SQVTM and CDR2 is ANQGSEA in the germline V gene. V shed 5 bases and J shed 1 base, with 8 bases lying between them. CDR3 sequence reads: CSVCRKNTEAFF. For the CDR3, the DNA is TGCAGCGTTTGTCGGAAGAACACTGAAGCTTTCTTT.

This clonotype turned up a few times. This rearrangement joins TRBV7-2 to TRBJ2-1; D is uncertain. V was clipped by 5 bases and J by 2 bases, with 7 bases between them. CDR3 length: 13 residues. Germline-derived CDR1 and CDR2 are SGHTA and FQGNSA. DNA of the CDR3: TGTGCCAGCAGCCTCGGACCCTACAATGAGCAGTTCTTC. As protein: CASSLGPYNEQFF.

This chain connects TRBV10-3 to TRBJ2-7; D is unclear. CDR3 length: 14 residues. Trimming took 0 bases from V and 3 from J, leaving 9 bases between them. Germline CDR1 is ENHRY and CDR2 is SYGVKD. The CDR3 region is CAISESQAIYEQYF. In nucleotides, the CDR3 is TGTGCCATCAGTGAGTCGCAGGCCATCTACGAGCAGTACTTC.